The 32 T cell receptor beta chains given below trace back to one sample, sequenced in a study of cytomegalovirus exposure and HLA in healthy donors. PCR was performed using 60 Vbeta and 13 Jbeta primers. The assay was immunoSEQ multiplex PCR, and TCRdb's table has in-frame clones only and misses some. The sample contains some 140,000 clones, approximately 75% of which appear only once. Source material: PBMCs. The receptor source for this set is a male donor in good health and CMV-seronegative.

This clone was seen many times. The chain is built from TRBV5-1 and TRBJ1-1, with 7 bases that match TRBD1. Losses at the gene ends were 2 bases for V and 0 bases for J; bases not matched to a gene: 7. The CDR3 has 16 amino acids. Looked up from germline, CDR1 is SGHRS and CDR2 is YFSETQ. CDR3: CASSFRDRSLNTEAFF. The CDR3 bases are TGCGCCAGCAGCTTTAGGGACAGATCCTTGAACACTGAAGCTTTCTTT.

This clone appeared a few times. The rearrangement links TRBV5-6 to TRBJ2-1, with 9 bases that match TRBD1. This CDR3 comprises 15 residues. CDR1 is SGHDT and CDR2 is YYEEEE in the germline V gene. The V and J ends lost 6 bases and 7 bases, in that order; junction bases with no gene match: 11. CDR3 residues: CASIPDRGMGNEQFF. The CDR3 DNA sequence: TGTGCCAGCATCCCGGACAGGGGTATGGGGAATGAGCAGTTCTTC.

The V gene is TRBV5-6, the J gene TRBJ1-5; D is unresolved. V dropped 2 bases and J dropped 0 bases, with 9 bases sitting between them. The CDR3 totals 15 residues. Germline CDR1 is SGHDT and CDR2 is YYEEEE. The CDR3 coding sequence is TGTGCCAGCAGCTTCGGGAGAACTAGCAATCAGCCCCAGCATTTT. Protein: CASSFGRTSNQPQHF.

The V and J genes are TRBV30 and TRBJ1-6; 7 bases fit TRBD1. Germline CDR1 GTSNPN, CDR2 SVGIG (reference sequence). This CDR3 has 12 amino acids. V lost 8 bases to trimming and J lost 9 bases; unmatched junction nucleotides: 7. The CDR3 sequence: CARTGTVSPLHF. CDR3 DNA sequence: TGTGCCCGGACAGGAACGGTTTCACCCCTCCACTTT. Full variable domain (outside the CDR3, taken from reference TRBV30 and TRBJ1-6): SQTIHQWPATLVQPVGSPLSLECTVEGTSNPNLYWYRQAAGRGLQLLFYSVGIGQISSEVPQNLSASRPQDRQFILSSKKLLLSDSGFYLCARTGTVSPLHFGNGTRLTVT.

This rearrangement joins TRBV4-2 to TRBJ2-2; 10 nucleotides match TRBD2. The CDR3 has 18 residues. Germline-derived CDR1 and CDR2 are LGHNA and YNFKEQ. The junction had 12 bases not matched to a gene; V was cut back by 2 bases and J by 6 bases. In nucleotides, the CDR3 is TGTGCCAGCAGCCAAAGGAGCGGGGGGGCAAAGGAGCCCGGGGAGCTGTTTTTT. It specifies CASSQRSGGAKEPGELFF.

The chain carries TRBV18 and TRBJ2-7, with TRBD1 matching 10 bases. The J segment lost 0 bases and the V segment lost 2 bases, leaving 1 base of the junction unmatched. Germline V gives CDR1 KGHSH, CDR2 LQKENI. The CDR3 loop spans 15 amino acids. CDR3 DNA sequence: TGTGCCAGCTCACCAGGGACAGGGGCCTCCTACGAGCAGTACTTC. It specifies CASSPGTGASYEQYF.

This clone was found a few times. V is TRBV5-5 and J is TRBJ1-5; a weak D match, TRBD1 (6 bases). Trimming shortened V by 7 bases and J by 3 bases, and 14 bases separated the two germline ends. Germline CDR1 reads SGHKS; CDR2 reads YYEKEE (reference sequence). The CDR3 length is 14 residues. CDR3 loop: CASASEGVNQPQHF. As DNA, the CDR3 is TGTGCCAGCGCCTCAGAGGGGGTCAATCAGCCCCAGCATTTT.

This clone was counted a few times. This chain connects TRBV6-5 to TRBJ1-1, with D tentatively TRBD1 (6 bases). V lost 2 bases to trimming and J lost 0 bases, with 10 bases between them. In germline, CDR1 is MNHEY, CDR2 SVGAGI. The CDR3 contains 15 residues. The CDR3 loop reads CASSYGQFMNTEAFF. The DNA for the CDR3 is TGTGCCAGCAGTTACGGACAGTTCATGAACACTGAAGCTTTCTTT.

The chain recombines TRBV30 with TRBJ2-7; no reliable D call. This CDR3 is 16 amino acids long. Trimming pared 2 bases from V and 2 bases from J, leaving 19 bases between. CDR1 is GTSNPN and CDR2 is SVGIG in the germline V gene (reference sequence). Here the CDR3 reads CAWSPVGGSRAYEQYF. CDR3 DNA sequence: TGTGCCTGGAGTCCGGTTGGCGGCAGTCGGGCCTACGAGCAGTACTTC.

The rearrangement joins TRBV29-1 to TRBJ2-3, with TRBD2 matching over 10 bases. V was clipped by 5 bases and J by 4 bases; unmatched bases: 3. CDR3 length equals 13 residues. The germline gives CDR1 SQVTM, CDR2 ANQGSEA. CDR3 amino acids: CSVSGGASDTQYF. CDR3 in DNA: TGCAGCGTTAGCGGGGGGGCGTCAGATACGCAGTATTTT.

The chain uses TRBV7-2 and TRBJ2-3, with D maybe TRBD2 (5 bases). The CDR3 contains 14 residues. V shed 3 bases and J shed 1 base, with 8 bases lying between them. Germline-derived CDR1 and CDR2 are SGHTA and FQGNSA. This CDR3 reads CASSLGAGTDTQYF. Here the CDR3 DNA reads TGTGCCAGCAGCTTGGGAGCGGGCACAGATACGCAGTATTTT.

This clone was recorded a few times. This chain joins TRBV7-9 and TRBJ2-3; a weak D match, TRBD2 (7 bases). Trimming cost V 10 bases and J 3 bases, with 17 bases left between them. Germline CDR1 and CDR2: SEHNR and FQNEAQ (reference sequence). The CDR3 spans 14 residues. CDR3 in amino acids: CATVARGATDTQYF. The DNA for the CDR3 is TGTGCCACCGTAGCCCGGGGGGCTACAGATACGCAGTATTTT. Looking up the rest from reference TRBV7-9 and TRBJ2-3 gives the full variable domain: DTGVSQNPRHKITKRGQNVTFRCDPISEHNRLYWYRQTLGQGPEFLTYFQNEAQLEKSRLLSDRFSAERPKGSFSTLEIQRTEQGDSAMYLCATVARGATDTQYFGPGTRLTVL.

The gene calls are TRBV19 and TRBJ2-7; D perhaps matches TRBD1 (6 bases). Per the germline V gene, CDR1 is LNHDA and CDR2 is SQIVND (reference sequence). Between the trimmed V and J ends, which lost 6 bases and 1 base, there was a span of 22 bases. The CDR3 loop spans 17 amino acids. The chain's CDR3 is CASSPGTRLKSSYEQYF. The DNA of the CDR3 is TGTGCCAGTAGCCCTGGGACACGCCTCAAAAGTTCCTACGAGCAGTACTTC.

This clone was detected only once. This chain joins TRBV7-9 and TRBJ2-3, with TRBD2 matching over 10 bases. Losses at the gene ends were 1 base for V and 6 bases for J; bases not matched to a gene: 10. This CDR3 spans 17 amino acids. Germline V gene sequence: CDR1 SEHNR, CDR2 FQNEAQ (reference sequence). Here the CDR3 DNA reads TGTGCCAGCAGCTTAGGAATAAGCGGGGGGGCAGGGGATACGCAGTATTTT. This translates into CASSLGISGGAGDTQYF.

The chain has TRBV6-5 and TRBJ2-7; no firm D call. V was clipped by 5 bases and J by 6 bases, with 11 bases between them. CDR1 is MNHEY, CDR2 SVGAGI, per germline. This CDR3 comprises 12 residues. Here the CDR3 reads CASSTRVSEQYF. CDR3 nucleotides: TGTGCCAGCAGTACCCGGGTCTCCGAGCAGTACTTC.

The genes are TRBV5-6 and TRBJ2-4; tentatively, D is TRBD2 (5 bases). The germline gives CDR1 SGHDT, CDR2 YYEEEE. Between the trimmed V and J ends, which lost 1 base and 0 bases, there was a span of 11 bases. CDR3 length: 16 residues. The CDR3 DNA follows: TGTGCCAGCAGCTTGCCCGGGATCATAGCCAAAAACATTCAGTACTTC. Amino acids: CASSLPGIIAKNIQYF. Full variable domain (missing parts from reference TRBV5-6 and TRBJ2-4): DAGVTQSPTHLIKTRGQQVTLRCSPKSGHDTVSWYQQALGQGPQFIFQYYEEEERQRGNFPDRFSGHQFPNYSSELNVNALLLGDSALYLCASSLPGIIAKNIQYFGAGTRLSVL.

This chain joins TRBV27 and TRBJ2-3, with D maybe TRBD2 (6 bases). The V end lost 3 bases, the J end lost 3 bases, and 10 bases lay between the germline ends. This CDR3 contains 14 residues. Germline CDR1 is MNHEY and CDR2 is SMNVEV (reference sequence). The CDR3 sequence is CASSLASGTDTQYF. In DNA form, the CDR3 reads TGTGCCAGCAGTTTGGCCAGCGGGACAGATACGCAGTATTTT.

This clone is a singleton in its sample. V and J are TRBV6-1 and TRBJ1-5; D uncertain. The germline V gene encodes CDR1 MNHNS and CDR2 SASEGT. CDR3 size: 14 residues. V gave up 1 base and J gave up 9 bases, with 13 bases separating them. The CDR3 DNA is TGTGCCAGCAGTGAAGGAGGAGCCCCTCGGCCCCAGCATTTT. Its protein is CASSEGGAPRPQHF.

V usage is TRBV5-6 and J usage is TRBJ1-1, with a possible D match to TRBD1 (5 bases). The germline CDR1 and CDR2 sequences are SGHDT and YYEEEE. CDR3 length equals 16 residues. The V end was cut by 4 bases, the J end by 4 bases, with 20 bases between. CDR3 region: CASSTLGHLIRTEAFF. The CDR3 nucleotides read TGTGCCAGCAGCACGCTTGGACACCTAATACGCACTGAAGCTTTCTTT.

As regards this clone: Within the sample, other DNA sequences also encode this same CDR3. The chain is built from TRBV27 and TRBJ1-5; 11 nucleotides align to TRBD1. This CDR3 region has 15 residues. V dropped 3 bases and J dropped 4; count of bases not matched to a gene: 2. Germline lookup yields CDR1 MNHEY and CDR2 SMNVEV (reference sequence). This CDR3 is CASSFGQGANQPQHF. CDR3 in DNA: TGTGCCAGCAGTTTCGGACAGGGGGCGAATCAGCCCCAGCATTTT.

The chain has TRBV6-6 and TRBJ1-1, with D perhaps TRBD1 (6 bases). The CDR3 runs 15 residues. Germline assignment: CDR1 MNHNY and CDR2 SVGAGI (reference sequence). Trimming removed 5 bases at V and 0 bases at J, with 13 bases between. CDR3 nucleotide sequence: TGTGCCAGCAGTAACAGGGTTATCGTGAACACTGAAGCTTTCTTT. The encoded protein is CASSNRVIVNTEAFF.

This sequence joins TRBV4-1 and TRBJ1-1; tentatively, D is TRBD1 (6 bases). Looked up from germline, CDR1 is MGHRA and CDR2 is YSYEKL. The CDR3 is made up of 15 amino acids. V shed 4 bases and J shed 1 base, with 13 bases lying between them. The CDR3 region has the DNA TGCGCCAGCAGCCGCGTGACAGGTCAGAACACTGAAGCTTTCTTT. This gives the protein CASSRVTGQNTEAFF.

The V call is TRBV9, the J call TRBJ1-4; no definite D call. Trimming removed 3 bases from V and 4 bases from J, with 10 bases in between. CDR1 SGDLS and CDR2 YYNGEE come from the germline V gene. This CDR3 spans 14 amino acids. The CDR3 DNA follows: TGTGCCAGCAGCGCCCACGGGAGTAATGAAAAACTGTTTTTT. It encodes CASSAHGSNEKLFF.

This clone occurred once. V gene TRBV5-1 combines with J gene TRBJ2-2; D gene uncertain. CDR1 and CDR2 from the germline V gene are SGHRS and YFSETQ. Trimming left V 3 bases short and J 6 bases short, with 18 bases between. The CDR3 covers 16 residues. As DNA, the CDR3 is TGCGCCAGCAGCTACCGTGTGGCAGTCGGGTCCGGGGAGCTGTTTTTT. Its translation is CASSYRVAVGSGELFF.

This clone has only one observation. The chain combines TRBV6-5 with TRBJ2-7; D is perhaps TRBD1 (6 bases). The V and J ends lost 4 bases and 1 base respectively, with 11 bases between them. From germline, CDR1 is MNHEY and CDR2 SVGAGI. The CDR3 sequence is 14 residues long. CDR3 bases: TGTGCCAGCAGTTCGCTACAGGGATCCTACGAGCAGTACTTC. Its protein is CASSSLQGSYEQYF.

CDR3 residues: CASSIAPDRVPYNEQFF. The CDR3 bases are TGTGCCAGTAGTATCGCCCCCGACAGGGTACCATACAATGAGCAGTTCTTC. V gene TRBV19 combines with J gene TRBJ2-1, with 7 nucleotides matching TRBD1. CDR1 and CDR2 (germline): LNHDA, SQIVND (reference sequence). The CDR3 sequence is 17 residues long. V shed 3 bases and J 4 bases; nucleotides not matched to a gene: 12.

The chain combines TRBV6-5 with TRBJ2-7, with D possibly matching TRBD2 (5 bases). The CDR3 extends over 11 amino acids. The V gene lost 5 bases and the J gene lost 7 bases, with 9 bases spanning the gap. Looked up from germline, CDR1 is MNHEY and CDR2 is SVGAGI. The CDR3 DNA reads TGTGCCAGCAGTCAGTCGGGAGAGCAGTACTTC. This gives the protein CASSQSGEQYF.

The V call is TRBV29-1, the J call TRBJ2-3; 11 bases agree with TRBD2. The CDR3 has 15 amino acids. Germline CDR1 and CDR2: SQVTM and ANQGSEA. The V gene end was trimmed by 3 bases and the J gene end by 6 bases; junction bases not matched to a gene: 8. The CDR3 spells CSVEKTSGGPDTQYF. DNA for the CDR3: TGCAGCGTTGAGAAAACTAGCGGGGGCCCCGATACGCAGTATTTT.

This clone appeared a few times. This chain joins TRBV9 and TRBJ2-5; possible D gene TRBD2, 5 bases. With 1 base removed from V and 5 bases from J, the gap between germline ends came to 18 bases. This CDR3 has 16 amino acids. Germline values: CDR1 SGDLS, CDR2 YYNGEE. The CDR3 nucleotides read TGTGCCAGCAGCGTAATTGGAGGACGCACGGGGGAGACCCAGTACTTC. Encoded protein: CASSVIGGRTGETQYF. Full variable domain (outside the CDR3, taken from reference TRBV9 and TRBJ2-5): DSGVTQTPKHLITATGQRVTLRCSPRSGDLSVYWYQQSLDQGLQFLIQYYNGEERAKGNILERFSAQQFPDLHSELNLSSLELGDSALYFCASSVIGGRTGETQYFGPGTRLLVL.

Comments on this clone: At the DNA level, this CDR3 is encoded by other sequences in the same sample as well. The CDR3 here is CASSSGQGINQPQHF. The CDR3 DNA is TGTGCCAGTAGTTCAGGACAGGGAATAAATCAGCCCCAGCATTTT. The genes are TRBV19 and TRBJ1-5; TRBD1 aligns across 8 bases. V shed 5 bases and J 4 bases; nucleotides not matched to a gene: 7. Germline CDR1 is LNHDA and CDR2 is SQIVND (reference sequence). CDR3 length equals 15 residues.

The chain links TRBV2 to TRBJ2-2; 8 bases are shared with TRBD2. Germline V gives CDR1 SNHLY, CDR2 FYNNEI. The CDR3 is made up of 14 amino acids. The V and J ends lost 6 bases and 4 bases, in that order; junction bases with no gene match: 4. CDR3 sequence: CASRNGGATGELFF. DNA of the CDR3: TGTGCCAGCAGGAACGGGGGGGCCACCGGGGAGCTGTTTTTT.

The chain links TRBV7-6 to TRBJ2-3; 7 nucleotides match TRBD1. The CDR3 extends over 14 amino acids. V shed 1 base and J 5 bases; nucleotides not matched to a gene: 3. Germline V lookup: CDR1 SGHVS, CDR2 FNYEAQ. Written as DNA, the CDR3 is TGTGCCAGCAGCTTAGGACAGGGTAAAGATACGCAGTATTTT. This codes for CASSLGQGKDTQYF. Using reference TRBV7-6 and TRBJ2-3 for the parts outside the CDR3, the full variable domain is GAGVSQSPRYKVTKRGQDVALRCDPISGHVSLYWYRQALGQGPEFLTYFNYEAQQDKSGLPNDRFSAERPEGSISTLTIQRTEQRDSAMYRCASSLGQGKDTQYFGPGTRLTVL.